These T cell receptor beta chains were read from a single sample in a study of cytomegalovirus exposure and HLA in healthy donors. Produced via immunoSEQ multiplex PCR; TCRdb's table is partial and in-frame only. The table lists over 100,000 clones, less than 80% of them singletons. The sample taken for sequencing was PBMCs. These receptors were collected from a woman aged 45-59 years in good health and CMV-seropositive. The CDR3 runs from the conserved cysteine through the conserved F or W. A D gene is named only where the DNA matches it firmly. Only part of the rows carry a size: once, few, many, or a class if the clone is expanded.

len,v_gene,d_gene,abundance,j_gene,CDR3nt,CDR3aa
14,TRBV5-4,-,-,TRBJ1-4,TGTGCCAGCAGCTCAGGGGATAATGATGAAAAACTGTTTTTT,CASSSGDNDEKLFF
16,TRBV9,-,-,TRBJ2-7,TGTGCCAGCAGCGTACTGCTCATGGCTAGTGTATCCGAGCAGTACTTC,CASSVLLMASVSEQYF
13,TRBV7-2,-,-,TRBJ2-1,TGTGCCAGCAGCCCGAGCTCCTACAATGAGCAGTTCTTC,CASSPSSYNEQFF
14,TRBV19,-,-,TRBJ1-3,TGTGCCAGTAAGGAGGGTTCGGGAGGAAACACCATATATTTT,CASKEGSGGNTIYF
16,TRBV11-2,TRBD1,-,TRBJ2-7,TGTGCCAGCAGCTTGGGTCATTGGGACAGGGATTGGGAGCAGTACTTC,CASSLGHWDRDWEQYF
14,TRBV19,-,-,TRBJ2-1,TGTGCCAGTAGTATAGCGGTCGGGTACAATGAGCAGTTCTTC,CASSIAVGYNEQFF
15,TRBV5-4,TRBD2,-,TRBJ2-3,TGTGCCAGCAGCCCCGGCGGACTAGCGGGCGATACGCAGTATTTT,CASSPGGLAGDTQYF
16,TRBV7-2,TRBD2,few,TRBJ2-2,TGTGCCAGCAGCTCATTAGCGGGGTGGCGGCCCGGGGAGCTGTTTTTT,CASSSLAGWRPGELFF
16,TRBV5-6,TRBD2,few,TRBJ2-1,TGTGCCAGCAGCTTGGTGGCGGGAGGGTCCTACAATGAGCAGTTCTTC,CASSLVAGGSYNEQFF
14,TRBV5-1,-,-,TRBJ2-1,TGCGCCAGCAGCTTGGAGGTCCTCTGGGGCGAGCAGTTCTTC,CASSLEVLWGEQFF
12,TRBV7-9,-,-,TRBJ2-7,TGTGCCAGCAGCTACTCCTACTACGAGCAGTACTTC,CASSYSYYEQYF
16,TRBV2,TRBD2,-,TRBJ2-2,TGTGCCAGCAGATTCGGTACTAGCGCGAACACCGGGGAGCTGTTTTTT,CASRFGTSANTGELFF
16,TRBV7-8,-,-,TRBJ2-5,TGTGCCAGCAGCTTAGCGCCAGGGGGGCGGGTAGAGACCCAGTACTTC,CASSLAPGGRVETQYF
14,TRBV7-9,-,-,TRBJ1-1,TGTGCCAGCAGCTTAAGGGGGAGCCTTGGGGAAGCTTTCTTT,CASSLRGSLGEAFF
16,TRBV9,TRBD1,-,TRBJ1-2,TGTGCCAGCAGCGAACACCGGGACAGGGGCTTCTATGGCTACACCTTC,CASSEHRDRGFYGYTF
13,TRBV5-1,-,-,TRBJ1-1,TGCGCCAGCAGTTGGGACATTGGCACTGAAGCTTTCTTT,CASSWDIGTEAFF
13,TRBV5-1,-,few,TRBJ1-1,TGCGCCAGCAGCTTTGGAGGGAACACTGAAGCTTTCTTT,CASSFGGNTEAFF
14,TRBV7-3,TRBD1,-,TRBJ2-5,TGTGCCAGCAGCCCTGGGACAGGCCAAGAGACCCAGTACTTC,CASSPGTGQETQYF
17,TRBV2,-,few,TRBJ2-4,TGTGCCAGCACCCCAGGTCAGGTCATCCAAGCCAAAAACATTCAGTACTTC,CASTPGQVIQAKNIQYF
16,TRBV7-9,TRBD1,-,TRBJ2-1,TGTGCCAGCAGCCGCGGGACAGGGAACAGCTACAATGAGCAGTTCTTC,CASSRGTGNSYNEQFF
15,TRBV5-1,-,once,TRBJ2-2,TGCGCCAGCAGCTCCCGACAGGAGAACACCGGGGAGCTGTTTTTT,CASSSRQENTGELFF
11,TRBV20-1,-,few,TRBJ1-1,TGCAGTGCTAGTTCGGACAGCGAAGCTTTCTTT,CSASSDSEAFF
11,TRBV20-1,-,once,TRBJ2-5,TGCAGTGCTCTCCGTGAAGAGACCCAGTACTTC,CSALREETQYF
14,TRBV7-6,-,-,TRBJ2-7,TGTGCCAGCAGCTTGAGGGCGGGGTTCTACGAGCAGTACTTC,CASSLRAGFYEQYF
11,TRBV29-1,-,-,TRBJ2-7,TGCAGCGTTGAGTTAGGGGACGAGCAGTACTTC,CSVELGDEQYF
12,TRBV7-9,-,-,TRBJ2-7,TGTGCCAGCGGAGCGGGTACCTACGAGCAGTACTTC,CASGAGTYEQYF
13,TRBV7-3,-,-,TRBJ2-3,TGTGCCAGCAGCTCCCTTCCCGGGGATACGCAGTATTTT,CASSSLPGDTQYF
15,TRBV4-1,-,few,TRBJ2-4,TGCGCCAGCAGCCAGGGCAGTATGGCCAAAAACATTCAGTACTTC,CASSQGSMAKNIQYF
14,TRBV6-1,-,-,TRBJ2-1,TGTGCCAGCAGGAAACAGGACAGCTTCAATGAGCAGTTCTTC,CASRKQDSFNEQFF
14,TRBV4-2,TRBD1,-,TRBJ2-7,TGTGCCAGCAGCCAAGGACAGGGATATAGCGAGCAGTACTTC,CASSQGQGYSEQYF
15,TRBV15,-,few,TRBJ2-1,TGTGCCACCAGCAGCCCAGATGGCTCCTACAATGAGCAGTTCTTC,CATSSPDGSYNEQFF
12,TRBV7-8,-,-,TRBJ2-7,TGTGCCAGCAGCCCGGGAACCTACGAGCAGTACTTC,CASSPGTYEQYF
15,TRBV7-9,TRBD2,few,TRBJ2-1,TGTGCCAGCAGCCCTCGAGGACTAGCCCTTGGAAAGCAGTTCTTC,CASSPRGLALGKQFF
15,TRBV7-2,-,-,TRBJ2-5,TGTGCCAGCAGCCCCAGACTAGGCCTCGCGTGGACCCAGTACTTC,CASSPRLGLAWTQYF
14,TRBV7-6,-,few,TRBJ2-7,TGTGCCAGCAGCCGACGGACAGCTCCGGTCGAGCAGTACTTC,CASSRRTAPVEQYF
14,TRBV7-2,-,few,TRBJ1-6,TGTGCCAGCAGCTTTATGGATCCGGGTTCACCCCTCCACTTT,CASSFMDPGSPLHF
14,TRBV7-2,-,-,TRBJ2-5,TGTGCCAGCAGCCACCGGGACTACCAAGAGACCCAGTACTTC,CASSHRDYQETQYF
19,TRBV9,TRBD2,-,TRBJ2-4,TGTGCCAGCAGCCCGCACGGACTAGCGGGGGCCCCAGCCAAAAACAGTCAGTACTTC,CASSPHGLAGAPAKNSQYF
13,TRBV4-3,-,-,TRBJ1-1,TGCGCCAGCAGCCGGACAGTGAACACTGAAGCTTTCTTT,CASSRTVNTEAFF
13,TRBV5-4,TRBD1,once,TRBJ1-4,TGTGCCAGCAGTCAGGGGGCTAATGAAAAACTGTTTTTT,CASSQGANEKLFF
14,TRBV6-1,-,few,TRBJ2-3,TGTGCCAGCACTGCGCTTCGGGGCACAGATACGCAGTATTTT,CASTALRGTDTQYF
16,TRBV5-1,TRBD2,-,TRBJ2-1,TGCGCCAGCAGCCCACCGGGACTAGGACTCTACAATGAGCAGTTCTTC,CASSPPGLGLYNEQFF
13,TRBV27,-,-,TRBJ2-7,TGTGCCAGCGGCTACAGGGACGGGTACGAGCAGTACTTC,CASGYRDGYEQYF
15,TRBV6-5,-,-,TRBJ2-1,TGTGCCAGCAGACCCCGGACAGCTCCAAACAATGAGCAGTTCTTC,CASRPRTAPNNEQFF
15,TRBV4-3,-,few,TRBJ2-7,TGCGCCAGCAGCCAAGGTAGGACTGGAGGCAACGAGCAGTACTTC,CASSQGRTGGNEQYF
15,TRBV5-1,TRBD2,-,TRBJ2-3,TGCGCCAGCAGCTTGGTTAGCGGGGGGGGAGATACGCAGTATTTT,CASSLVSGGGDTQYF
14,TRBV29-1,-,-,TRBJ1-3,TGCAGCGTTGCCGCAGACAGCTCTGGAAACACCATATATTTT,CSVAADSSGNTIYF
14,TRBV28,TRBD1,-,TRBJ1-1,TGTGCCAGCAAAGACAGGGGGCTGGGCACTGAAGCTTTCTTT,CASKDRGLGTEAFF
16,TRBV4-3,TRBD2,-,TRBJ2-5,TGCGCCAGCAGCCAAGATGTTAGCGGGGCCCAAGAGACCCAGTACTTC,CASSQDVSGAQETQYF
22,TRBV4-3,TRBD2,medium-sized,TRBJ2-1,TGCGCCAGCAGCCAAGGACAGGGGAGGGGGCTAGCGGGAGGGCCGGGATACAATGAGCAGTTCTTC,CASSQGQGRGLAGGPGYNEQFF
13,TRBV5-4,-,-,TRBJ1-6,TGTGCCAGCAGCTTACAAGATAATTCACCCCTCCACTTT,CASSLQDNSPLHF
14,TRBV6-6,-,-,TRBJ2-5,TGTGCCAGCAGTTACGGCCCAGGGTCTATGGCCCAGTACTTC,CASSYGPGSMAQYF
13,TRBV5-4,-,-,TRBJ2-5,TGTGCCAGCAGCTTTAGTGCCCAAGAGACCCAGTACTTC,CASSFSAQETQYF